The sequence of this T cell receptor beta chain was determined in a study of regulatory T cells in long-lasting Graves disease. About the study: Antithyroid drug intake by newly diagnosed Graves' patients had lasted under 3 months. Study-level findings and limits: TCR diversity was lower in persistent Graves' patients than in newly diagnosed ones. With persistent disease, TRBV28, TRBJ1-2 and TRBJ2-5 were the favored segments.

In its sample, this clonotype was seen many times. Antigen unknown. The time point here: newly diagnosed GD, antithyroid drugs for less than 3 months. Extracted PBMC RNA gave rise to the TCR library. American Thyroid Association guidelines defined Graves' disease diagnosis. Through Arm-PCR of CDR3 regions and iRepertoire HTBI primers, TCR beta libraries were built. TCRdb re-called the multiplex PCR reads through MiXCR, storing one row per CDR3 protein. The top ten clones hold roughly a fifth of a sample with under 300,000 distinct CDR3 sequences, about 16% of them seen once. V dropped 6 bases and J dropped 2; count of bases not matched to a gene: 7. There are 14 residues in the CDR3.

The origin of this receptor is a female donor with Graves disease. This chain connects TRBV12-3 or TRBV12-4 to TRBJ2-7; 7 bases line up with TRBD1. The specimen comprised peripheral blood mononuclear cells (PBMCs), sampled at new diagnosis, from a patient treated with antithyroid drugs. CDR3 sequence (DNA): TGTGCCAGCAGCCTTAGACAGGGCCCCTACGAGCAGTACTTC. The encoded protein is CASSLRQGPYEQYF.